Listed below are T cell receptor beta chains from one sample, sequenced in a study of control samples from healthy donors and cancer patients. The assay was immunoSEQ multiplex PCR, and TCRdb's table has in-frame clones only and misses some. The table lists 70,000 or so clones, 85% to 90% of them singletons. The sequenced sample consisted of PBMCs. The source is a man in his 60s with lung cancer. CDR3s include the opening cysteine and the closing phenylalanine or tryptophan. Each record gives: D gene, V gene, CDR3 length, J gene, CDR3 protein, CDR3 DNA. D genes are given only for firm matches.

TRBD2,TRBV4-1,16,TRBJ2-5,CASSQDERGRQETQYF,TGCGCCAGCAGCCAAGATGAGCGGGGCCGCCAAGAGACCCAGTACTTC
.,TRBV4-1,16,TRBJ2-2,CASSPQGTVNTGELFF,TGCGCCAGCAGCCCGCAAGGGACCGTCAACACCGGGGAGCTGTTTTTT
.,TRBV10-3,19,TRBJ1-2,CAISEPTGRGANTNYGYTF,TGTGCCATCAGTGAGCCGACCGGGAGGGGGGCTAATACGAACTATGGCTACACCTTC
.,TRBV5-1,14,TRBJ1-1,CASSSQGVNTEAFF,TGCGCCAGCAGCTCCCAGGGAGTGAACACTGAAGCTTTCTTT
.,TRBV7-6,15,TRBJ2-2,CASSFGGLNTGELFF,TGTGCCAGCAGCTTCGGGGGGCTGAACACCGGGGAGCTGTTTTTT
TRBD2,TRBV7-6,16,TRBJ2-1,CASSSIQLAGGNEQFF,TGTGCCAGCAGCTCGATCCAACTAGCGGGGGGGAATGAGCAGTTCTTC
.,TRBV6-2/TRBV6-3,19,TRBJ1-3,CASSYTPKLGFLSGNTIYF,TGTGCCAGCAGTTACACACCGAAATTGGGGTTCCTGTCTGGAAACACCATATATTTT
TRBD1,TRBV2,15,TRBJ2-5,CASSEEGQGTETQYF,TGTGCCAGCAGTGAAGAGGGACAGGGGACGGAGACCCAGTACTTC
.,TRBV10-2,11,TRBJ2-2,CASRGAGELFF,TGCGCCAGCAGAGGGGCCGGGGAGCTGTTTTTT
.,TRBV5-6,15,TRBJ2-6,CASILRSSGANVLTF,TGTGCCAGCATCCTGAGGAGCTCTGGGGCCAACGTCCTGACTTTC
TRBD1,TRBV6-6,14,TRBJ2-3,CASRTTGGGDTQYF,TGTGCCAGCAGGACTACAGGGGGCGGAGATACGCAGTATTTT
.,TRBV3-1/TRBV3-2,14,TRBJ2-7,CASSHLYAGYEQYF,TGTGCCAGCAGCCATTTGTATGCAGGATACGAGCAGTACTTC